Listed below are T cell receptor beta chains from one sample, sequenced in a study of blood T cell repertoires in COVID-19. The protocol was immunoSEQ multiplex PCR, while the TCRdb copy is restricted to in-frame clones and leaves out a portion. The profile shows roughly 380,000 clones, around nine tenths of them singletons. The sequenced material came from peripheral blood. The receptors were sampled from a woman aged 40 to 50 with COVID-19, enrolled during active disease. CDR3s include the opening cysteine and the closing phenylalanine or tryptophan. A D gene is named only where the DNA matches it firmly.

v_call: TRBV5-1
d_call: NA
cdr3_length: 14
j_call: TRBJ1-3
cdr3_nt: TGCGCCAGCAGCTTCCAGGGCGGCGGAAACACCATATATTTT
cdr3_aa: CASSFQGGGNTIYF

v_call: TRBV27
d_call: NA
cdr3_length: 16
j_call: TRBJ1-1
cdr3_nt: TGTGCCAGCAGTTTACCCCCCCAGGCAACGAACACTGAAGCTTTCTTT
cdr3_aa: CASSLPPQATNTEAFF

v_call: TRBV12-2
d_call: NA
cdr3_length: 18
j_call: TRBJ1-2
cdr3_nt: TGTGCAAGTCGCTTAGCAAAAAATACCGGGACAGGGTTCTATGGCTACACCTTC
cdr3_aa: CASRLAKNTGTGFYGYTF

v_call: TRBV15
d_call: NA
cdr3_length: 13
j_call: TRBJ2-5
cdr3_nt: TGTGCCACCAGCATTTACCGGGGGGAGACCCAGTACTTC
cdr3_aa: CATSIYRGETQYF

v_call: TRBV5-1
d_call: TRBD1
cdr3_length: 18
j_call: TRBJ1-3
cdr3_nt: TGCGCCAGCAGCTTGACCGGCCTAAGACAGGGCATTGGAAACACCATATATTTT
cdr3_aa: CASSLTGLRQGIGNTIYF

v_call: TRBV7-9
d_call: NA
cdr3_length: 15
j_call: TRBJ2-1
cdr3_nt: TGTGCCAGCAGCCCCCCCGGGGAAGCTCGGGATGAGCAGTTCTTC
cdr3_aa: CASSPPGEARDEQFF

v_call: TRBV29-1
d_call: NA
cdr3_length: 11
j_call: TRBJ2-3
cdr3_nt: TGCAGCGTTGAGGGAGCGGATACGCAGTATTTT
cdr3_aa: CSVEGADTQYF

v_call: TRBV2
d_call: NA
cdr3_length: 11
j_call: TRBJ2-5
cdr3_nt: TGTGGGGGAGGGGGGTCAGAGACCCAGTACTTC
cdr3_aa: CGGGGSETQYF

v_call: TRBV9
d_call: NA
cdr3_length: 14
j_call: TRBJ1-4
cdr3_nt: TGTGCCAGCGCCCGATGGGACAATGATGAAAAACTGTTTTTT
cdr3_aa: CASARWDNDEKLFF

v_call: TRBV4-2
d_call: NA
cdr3_length: 11
j_call: TRBJ2-1
cdr3_nt: TGTGCCAGCAGCCGATCAGATGAGCAGTTCTTC
cdr3_aa: CASSRSDEQFF

v_call: TRBV27
d_call: TRBD2
cdr3_length: 17
j_call: TRBJ2-1
cdr3_nt: TGTGCCAGCAGTTTAGTAAGTTCGGGACTAGGGTACAATGAGCAGTTCTTC
cdr3_aa: CASSLVSSGLGYNEQFF